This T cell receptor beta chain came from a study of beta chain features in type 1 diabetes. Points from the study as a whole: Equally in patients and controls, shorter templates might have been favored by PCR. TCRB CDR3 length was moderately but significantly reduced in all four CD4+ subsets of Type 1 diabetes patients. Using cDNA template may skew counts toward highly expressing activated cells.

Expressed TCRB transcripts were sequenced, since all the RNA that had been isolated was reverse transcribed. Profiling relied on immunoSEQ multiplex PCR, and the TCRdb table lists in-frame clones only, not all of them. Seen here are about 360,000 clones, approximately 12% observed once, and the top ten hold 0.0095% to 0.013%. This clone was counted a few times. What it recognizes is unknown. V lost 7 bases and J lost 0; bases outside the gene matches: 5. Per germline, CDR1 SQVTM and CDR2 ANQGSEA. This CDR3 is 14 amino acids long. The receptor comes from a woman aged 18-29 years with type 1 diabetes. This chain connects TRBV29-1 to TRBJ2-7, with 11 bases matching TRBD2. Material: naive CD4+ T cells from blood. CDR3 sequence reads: CSATGTSGSYEQYF. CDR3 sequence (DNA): TGCAGCGCCACTGGGACTAGCGGCTCCTACGAGCAGTACTTC.